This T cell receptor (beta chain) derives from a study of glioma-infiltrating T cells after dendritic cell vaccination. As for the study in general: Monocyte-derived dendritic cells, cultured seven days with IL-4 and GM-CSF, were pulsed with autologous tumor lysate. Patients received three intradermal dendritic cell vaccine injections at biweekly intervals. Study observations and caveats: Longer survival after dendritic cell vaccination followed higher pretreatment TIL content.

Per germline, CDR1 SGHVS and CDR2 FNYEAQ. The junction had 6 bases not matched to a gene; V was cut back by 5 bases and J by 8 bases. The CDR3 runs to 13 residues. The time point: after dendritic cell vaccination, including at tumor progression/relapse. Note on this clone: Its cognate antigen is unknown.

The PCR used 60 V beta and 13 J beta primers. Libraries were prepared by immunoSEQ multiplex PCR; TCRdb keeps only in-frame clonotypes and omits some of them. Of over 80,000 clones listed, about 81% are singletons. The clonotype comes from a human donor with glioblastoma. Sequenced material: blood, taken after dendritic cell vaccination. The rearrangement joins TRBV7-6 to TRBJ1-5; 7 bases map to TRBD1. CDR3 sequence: CASSPVGTEPQHF. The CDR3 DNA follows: TGTGCCAGCAGCCCAGTGGGGACAGAGCCCCAGCATTTT.